The 9 T cell receptor beta chains given below trace back to one sample, sequenced in a study of post-analysis software for immune sequencing data. Sequencing libraries made from TCR beta cDNA carried unique molecular identifiers. Via MiXCR, TCRdb re-called the PCR reads, giving one row per CDR3 protein. This sample has approximately 150,000 distinct CDR3 sequences, with over 25% found just once. For these receptors, no antigen is known. Findings and limits, study-wide: Patients had higher frequencies than controls of about five TRBV segments, including TRBV5-6, TRBV5-1 and TRBV20-1.

The sample taken for sequencing was blood. The receptor source for this set is a girl between 5 and 17 years old with multiple sclerosis.

This clonotype was detected many times. The rearrangement links TRBV5-1 to TRBJ2-7; TRBD1 aligns across 7 bases. This CDR3 region has 15 residues. V shed 3 bases, J shed 0 bases, and the junction held 6 bases outside the gene matches. Germline V gives CDR1 SGHRS, CDR2 YFSETQ. CDR3 loop: CASSYAGTVSYEQYF. CDR3 nucleotide sequence: TGCGCCAGCAGCTACGCCGGGACAGTCTCCTACGAGCAGTACTTC. The entire variable domain, with the rest obtained from reference TRBV5-1 and TRBJ2-7, is as follows: KAGVTQTPRYLIKTRGQQVTLSCSPISGHRSVSWYQQTPGQGLQFLFEYFSETQRNKGNFPGRFSGRQFSNSRSEMNVSTLELGDSALYLCASSYAGTVSYEQYFGPGTRLTVT.

This clonotype came up many times. This rearrangement joins TRBV6-5 to TRBJ1-6, with 8 positions matching TRBD1. The CDR3 spans 16 residues. Germline CDR1 reads MNHEY; CDR2 reads SVGAGI. J lost 5 bases, V lost 2 bases, and 5 bases had no gene match. The CDR3 DNA reads as TGTGCCAGCAGTTACCAGGGGGCACTTAATAATTCACCCCTCCACTTT. Its translation: CASSYQGALNNSPLHF.

This clonotype was recorded many times. The chain combines TRBV12-3 or TRBV12-4 with TRBJ1-2; D remains unclear. The V and J ends lost 7 bases and 8 bases respectively, with 17 bases between them. The CDR3 totals 13 residues. CDR3 region: CASIRRGGGGYTF. DNA for the CDR3: TGTGCCAGCATCCGCCGGGGAGGCGGCGGCTACACCTTC.

This clonotype was seen at least ten times. The chain combines TRBV10-3 with TRBJ2-5, with 10 bases fitting TRBD2. CDR3 length: 19 residues. CDR1 and CDR2 from the germline V gene are ENHRY and SYGVKD. V shed 0 bases, J shed 6 bases, and the junction held 16 bases outside the gene matches. CDR3 DNA sequence: TGTGCCATCAGTGAGTCGATTGCTAGCGGGAGTGCGTTCATAAAGACCCAGTACTTC. It encodes CAISESIASGSAFIKTQYF.

This clonotype has ten or more counts. V gene TRBV9 combines with J gene TRBJ2-1; TRBD2 matches at 9 bases. The CDR3 runs 16 residues. In germline, CDR1 is SGDLS, CDR2 YYNGEE. Trimming at V came to 4 bases and at J to 4 bases, leaving 9 bases not matched to a gene. This CDR3 is CASSPRLAVAYNEQFF. For the CDR3, the DNA is TGTGCCAGCAGCCCCCGACTAGCGGTCGCATACAATGAGCAGTTCTTC.

This clonotype came up once. The chain employs TRBV29-1 and TRBJ2-7; 7 bases are a match to TRBD2. CDR1 is SQVTM and CDR2 is ANQGSEA in the germline V gene. J lost 7 bases, V lost 6 bases, and 18 bases had no gene match. This CDR3 is built from 15 residues. The CDR3: CSVDRNPGLNNEQYF. In DNA form, the CDR3 reads TGCAGCGTAGATCGCAATCCGGGACTAAACAATGAGCAGTACTTC.

CDR3 amino acids: CASGLSSYNSPLHF. CDR3 DNA sequence: TGTGCCAGCGGCCTAAGCTCCTATAATTCACCCCTCCACTTT. The chain carries TRBV28 and TRBJ1-6; D is ambiguous. V was clipped by 8 bases and J by 0 bases, with 8 bases between them. Germline V gives CDR1 MDHEN, CDR2 SYDVKM. CDR3 size: 14 residues. The full variable domain, completed using reference TRBV28 and TRBJ1-6, is DVKVTQSSRYLVKRTGEKVFLECVQDMDHENMFWYRQDPGLGLRLIYFSYDVKMKEKGDIPEGYSVSREKKERFSLILESASTNQTSMYLCASGLSSYNSPLHFGNGTRLTVT.

A single count supports this clonotype. CDR3 in DNA: TGCAGCGTTCGCGGGCAGGGACAAGTGATTCAGTACTTC. This codes for CSVRGQGQVIQYF. The chain is built from TRBV29-1 and TRBJ2-4, with D possibly matching TRBD1 (6 bases). V was shortened by 5 bases and J by 10 bases, with 18 bases between the two germline ends. The CDR3 sequence is 13 residues long. Germline CDR1 reads SQVTM; CDR2 reads ANQGSEA.

The genes are TRBV28 and TRBJ2-7, with D possibly being TRBD1 or TRBD2 (5 bases each). Germline lookup yields CDR1 MDHEN and CDR2 SYDVKM. The ends were cut back, 8 bases at V and 0 bases at J, with 8 bases in the middle. CDR3 length: 12 amino acids. CDR3 in DNA: TGTGCCAGCGGGACCGTCTCCTACGAGCAGTACTTC. Translating it yields CASGTVSYEQYF.